This TCR beta chain was captured in a study of PD-L1 blockade in urothelial cancer. General study findings and limits: Durable-benefit cases showed more tumor-associated blood clone expansion at 3 weeks.

The CDR3 is made up of 15 amino acids. Germline CDR1 is SNHLY and CDR2 is FYNNEI. The junction had 10 bases not matched to a gene; V was cut back by 2 bases and J by 6 bases. The data were produced by immunoSEQ multiplex PCR, yet TCRdb's version contains in-frame clones alone and is incomplete. The data hold roughly 42,000 clones, with about four fifths observed a single time. The sample holds a few counts of this clone. The antigen is not known. This sequence was found in a man between 65 and 85 years old with urothelial cancer. J is TRBJ2-7 and V is TRBV2, with 7 bases identical to TRBD2. The material sequenced was PBMCs, taken around atezolizumab (anti-PD-L1) treatment. CDR3 DNA sequence: TGTGCCAGCAGTGAATGGACGGGAGGCGCGAGCGAGCAGTACTTC. Its translation: CASSEWTGGASEQYF.